The clone carrying this T cell receptor (beta chain) has a handful of counts. TCRdb passed the RT-PCR reads through MiXCR, listing each CDR3 protein once. In the table there are roughly 960,000 distinct CDR3 sequences, roughly 17% of which are singletons. This sample was included in a study of patients and donors after allogeneic stem cell transplantation. The germline CDR1 and CDR2 sequences are MNHNS and SASEGT. V was cut by 7 bases and J by 6 bases, with 3 bases left in between. The CDR3 sequence is 10 residues long. Source material: blood, either unsorted or a sorted T cell fraction (not recorded which). The V call is TRBV6-1, the J call TRBJ2-2; unclear D gene. The source of this sequence is a human donor who was either an allogeneic HSCT recipient or a stem cell or donor lymphocyte infusion donor (not recorded which). It is not recorded whose cells these are; they may come from a transplant donor. CDR3 sequence: CASKSGELFF. CDR3 bases: TGTGCCAGCAAGTCCGGGGAGCTGTTTTTT.